The 8 T cell receptor beta chains below all came from one sample that was sequenced in a study of blood T cell repertoires in COVID-19. The protocol was immunoSEQ multiplex PCR, while the TCRdb copy is restricted to in-frame clones and leaves out a portion. The sample includes about 210,000 clones, 83% of them seen just once. Material: peripheral blood. Source of these receptors: a woman between 40 and 55 years old with active or convalescent COVID-19.

This clone has just a few counts. The chain joins TRBV19 to TRBJ1-2; 7 bases line up with TRBD1. Germline CDR1 reads LNHDA; CDR2 reads SQIVND (reference sequence). The CDR3 covers 13 residues. Trimming cost V 6 bases and J 4 bases; bases outside gene matches: 5. CDR3 in amino acids: CASRGDRAYGYTF. In DNA form, the CDR3 reads TGTGCCAGTAGGGGAGACAGGGCCTATGGCTACACCTTC.

The chain has TRBV5-1 and TRBJ2-7, with a tentative D call TRBD2 (6 bases). The V gene's germline CDR1 is SGHRS and CDR2 YFSETQ. Deletions cut 1 base from V and 5 bases from J, with 10 bases between. CDR3 size: 13 residues. CDR3 nucleotide sequence: TGCGCCAGCAGCTTGATCAGGGAGGACGAGCAGTACTTC. This gives the protein CASSLIREDEQYF.

Only one count was recorded for this clone. V usage is TRBV7-8 and J usage is TRBJ2-7, with D possibly matching TRBD2 (5 bases). This CDR3 has 15 residues. Germline-derived CDR1 and CDR2 are SGHVS and FQNEAQ. The V end lost 5 bases, the J end lost 0 bases, and 14 bases lay between the germline ends. The CDR3 protein is CASSPTRGISYEQYF. The CDR3 DNA reads as TGTGCCAGCAGCCCTACCCGGGGTATCTCCTACGAGCAGTACTTC.

In this sample, this clone turned up a few times. In nucleotides, the CDR3 is TGTGCCAGCAGTTTGACAGGCACTGAAGCTTTCTTT. Its translation: CASSLTGTEAFF. The V call is TRBV2, the J call TRBJ1-1; TRBD1 is a possible D gene (6 bases). Trimming removed 5 bases at V and 4 bases at J, with 8 bases between. Germline V gene data show CDR1 as SNHLY and CDR2 as FYNNEI. This CDR3 region has 12 residues.

The gene calls are TRBV5-1 and TRBJ1-2; D perhaps matches TRBD1 (6 bases). The CDR3 length is 15 residues. The V and J ends lost 6 bases and 2 bases respectively, with 17 bases between them. Germline CDR1 reads SGHRS; CDR2 reads YFSETQ. The CDR3, as DNA: TGCGCCAGCACGAGAACCCCAGGGGACAACTATGGCTACACCTTC. Translating gives CASTRTPGDNYGYTF.

This chain connects TRBV30 to TRBJ2-7; the match to TRBD1 covers 7 bases. Germline-derived CDR1 and CDR2 are GTSNPN and SVGIG (reference sequence). With V trimmed by 8 bases and J by 0 bases, 1 base remained unmatched. The CDR3 spans 11 residues. The CDR3, as DNA: TGTGCCGGGACAGACTCCTACGAGCAGTACTTC. Translating gives CAGTDSYEQYF.

V gene TRBV10-3 combines with J gene TRBJ1-3; TRBD1 matches at 9 bases. V lost 8 bases, J lost 4 bases, and 12 bases stayed unmatched. In germline, CDR1 is ENHRY, CDR2 SYGVKD. The CDR3 extends over 16 amino acids. In DNA form, the CDR3 reads TGTGCCATCTACCAGACAGGGGGATCGAAGGGAAACACCATATATTTT. Protein sequence: CAIYQTGGSKGNTIYF.

The V call is TRBV14, the J call TRBJ2-5, with TRBD1 matching 11 bases. This CDR3 has 16 residues. CDR1 and CDR2 from the germline V gene are SGHDN and FVKESK. The junction had 3 bases not matched to a gene; V was cut back by 2 bases and J by 1 base. The CDR3 nucleotides are TGTGCCAGCAGCCAATTGGGGACAGGGGGCCAAGAGACCCAGTACTTC. Protein sequence: CASSQLGTGGQETQYF.